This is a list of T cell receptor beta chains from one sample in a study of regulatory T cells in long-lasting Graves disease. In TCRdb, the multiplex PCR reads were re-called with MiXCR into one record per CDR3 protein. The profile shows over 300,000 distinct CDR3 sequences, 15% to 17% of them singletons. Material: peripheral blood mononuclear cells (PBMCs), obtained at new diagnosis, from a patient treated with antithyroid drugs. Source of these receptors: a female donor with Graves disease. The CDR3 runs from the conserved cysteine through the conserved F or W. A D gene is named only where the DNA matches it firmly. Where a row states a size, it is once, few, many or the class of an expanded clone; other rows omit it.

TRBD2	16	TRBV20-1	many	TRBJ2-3	TGCAGTGCTAGGAGAGGGACTAGCGGGAACACAGATACGCAGTATTTT	CSARRGTSGNTDTQYF
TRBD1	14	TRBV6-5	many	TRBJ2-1	TGTGCCAGCAGTTGGGACAGGGTAATCAATGAGCAGTTCTTC	CASSWDRVINEQFF
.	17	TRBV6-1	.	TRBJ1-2	TGTGCCAGCAGTCGCGGACAGCTCTACTCCATGAATTATGGCTACACCTTC	CASSRGQLYSMNYGYTF
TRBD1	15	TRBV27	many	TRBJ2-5	TGTGCCAGCAGACGGACAGGGGGCCGAGGGGAGACCCAGTACTTC	CASRRTGGRGETQYF
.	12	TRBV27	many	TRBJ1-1	TGTGCCAGCAGCCCAGAGGGGAGCGCGGCTTTCTTT	CASSPEGSAAFF
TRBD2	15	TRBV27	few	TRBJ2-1	TGTGCCAGCAGCGCGGGACTAGCGGGGGGCCCCGAGCAGTTCTTC	CASSAGLAGGPEQFF
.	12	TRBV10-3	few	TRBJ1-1	TGTGCCATCATGAAGGATAGAGGTGAAGCTTTCTTT	CAIMKDRGEAFF
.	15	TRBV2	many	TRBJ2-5	TGTGCCAGCAGAGACGGGCCGGAGCCCCAAGAGACCCAGTACTTC	CASRDGPEPQETQYF
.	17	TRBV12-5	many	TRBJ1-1	TGTGCTAGTGGTTTGAGGCTGGGGACGGCAACTAACACTGAAGCTTTCTTT	CASGLRLGTATNTEAFF
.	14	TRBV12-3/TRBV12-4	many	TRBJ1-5	TGTGCCAGCAGTACAGGGTTGGACAATCAGCCCCAGCATTTT	CASSTGLDNQPQHF
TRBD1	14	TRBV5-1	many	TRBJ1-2	TGCGCCAGCAGCTTGACAGGGGATAACTATGGCTACACCTTC	CASSLTGDNYGYTF
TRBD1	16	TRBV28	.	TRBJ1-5	TGTGCCAGCAGAATGAAGCTGGGGACAGTCGGGCAGCCCCAGCATTTT	CASRMKLGTVGQPQHF
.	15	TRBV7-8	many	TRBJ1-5	TGTGCCAGCAGCTTAGGGGGGAGGGGCGGGCAGCCCCAGCATTTT	CASSLGGRGGQPQHF
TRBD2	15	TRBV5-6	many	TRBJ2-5	TGTGCCAGCAGCACCTGGGGGGGAAACCAAGAGACCCAGTACTTC	CASSTWGGNQETQYF
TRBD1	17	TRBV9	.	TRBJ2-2	TGTGCCAGCAGCGCGACAGGGCAAATCAACCCCACCGGGGAGCTGTTTTTT	CASSATGQINPTGELFF
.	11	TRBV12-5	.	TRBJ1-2	TGTGCTAGTGCCCCGCTGGGAGGCTACACCTTC	CASAPLGGYTF
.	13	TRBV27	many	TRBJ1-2	TGTGCCAGCAGTTCGAGCGGTAAGGCTGGCTACACCTTC	CASSSSGKAGYTF
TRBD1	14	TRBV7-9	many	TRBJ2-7	TGTGCCAGCAGCTTAAAGACAGGGGTCTACGAGCAGTACTTC	CASSLKTGVYEQYF
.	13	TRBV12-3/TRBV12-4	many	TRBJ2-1	TGTGCCAGCAGTTTAGAGGGGTGGAATGAGCAGTTCTTC	CASSLEGWNEQFF
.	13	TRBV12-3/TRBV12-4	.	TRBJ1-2	TGTGCCAGCAGCGGGACGGATCATTATGGCTACACCTTC	CASSGTDHYGYTF
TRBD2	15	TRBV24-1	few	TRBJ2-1	TGTGCCACCAGTGAGTCCGGACTAGTCTACAATGAGCAGTTCTTC	CATSESGLVYNEQFF
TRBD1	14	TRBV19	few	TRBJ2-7	TGTGCCAGTAGTATTGGGACAGGGAGTAGGAAGCAGTACTTC	CASSIGTGSRKQYF
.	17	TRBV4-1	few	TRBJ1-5	TGCGCCAGCAGCCAAGACCAGGGCCAAAGAAGCAATCAGCCCCAGCATTTT	CASSQDQGQRSNQPQHF
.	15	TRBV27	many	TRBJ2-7	TGTGCCAGCAGTTCGCCGGGGAAGACAACCTACGAGCAGTACTTC	CASSSPGKTTYEQYF
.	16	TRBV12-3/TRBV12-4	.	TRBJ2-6	TGTGCCAGCAGTTTAACGGGGGAAGGCGGGGCCAACGTCCTGACTTTC	CASSLTGEGGANVLTF
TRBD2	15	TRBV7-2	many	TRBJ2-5	TGTGCCAGCAGCCGCCGCTTTAGCGGGGAAGAGACCCAGTACTTC	CASSRRFSGEETQYF
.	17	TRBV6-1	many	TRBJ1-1	TGTGCCAGCAGTGAAGCCCCCGCCATCGGAGGGAACACTGAAGCTTTCTTT	CASSEAPAIGGNTEAFF
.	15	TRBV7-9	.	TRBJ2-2	TGTGCCAGCAGCTCTAGCCCACAGGGCACCGGGGAGCTGTTTTTT	CASSSSPQGTGELFF
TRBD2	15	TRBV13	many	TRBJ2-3	TGTGCCAGCAGCACGGGACTAGCGGGATCTGATACGCAGTATTTT	CASSTGLAGSDTQYF
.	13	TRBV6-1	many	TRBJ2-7	TGTGCCAGCAGCTCCGGGACTTACTACGAGCAGTACTTC	CASSSGTYYEQYF